This entry features one T cell receptor beta chain sequence. Its antigen remains unknown. This specimen belongs to a study of cytomegalovirus exposure and HLA in healthy donors. Study-level findings and limits: It was likely that a cluster of highly shared sequence variants was a sequencing artifact.

The PCR used 60 Vbeta and 13 Jbeta primers. The data were produced by immunoSEQ multiplex PCR, yet TCRdb's version contains in-frame clones alone and is incomplete. The sample yields 130,000 to 150,000 clones, around 85% seen once. Germline V gene sequence: CDR1 SGHNT, CDR2 YYREEE (reference sequence). V was trimmed by 6 bases and J by 9 bases, leaving 15 bases between them. This CDR3 is 12 amino acids long. This rearrangement joins TRBV5-4 to TRBJ2-5; possible D gene TRBD2, 6 bases. Sequencing input: PBMCs. This sequence was found in a middle-aged man in good health and CMV-seropositive. The CDR3 DNA reads as TGTGCCAGCACAGCTTTGGGGGAGGCCCAGTACTTC. It translates to CASTALGEAQYF.